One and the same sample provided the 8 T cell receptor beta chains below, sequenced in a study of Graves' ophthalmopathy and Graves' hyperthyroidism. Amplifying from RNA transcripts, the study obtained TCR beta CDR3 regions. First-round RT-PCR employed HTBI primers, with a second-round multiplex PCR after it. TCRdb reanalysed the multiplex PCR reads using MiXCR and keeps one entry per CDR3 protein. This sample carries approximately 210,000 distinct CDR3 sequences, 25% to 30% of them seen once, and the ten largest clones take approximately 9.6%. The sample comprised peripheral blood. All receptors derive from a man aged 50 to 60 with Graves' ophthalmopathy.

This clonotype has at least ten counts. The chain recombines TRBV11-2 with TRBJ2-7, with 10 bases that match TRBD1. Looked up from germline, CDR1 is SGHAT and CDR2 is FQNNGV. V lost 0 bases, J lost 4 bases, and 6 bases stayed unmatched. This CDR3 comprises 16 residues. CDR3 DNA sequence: TGTGCCAGCAGCTTAGACAGGAGGACAGGGGGGTACGAGCAGTACTTC. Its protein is CASSLDRRTGGYEQYF.

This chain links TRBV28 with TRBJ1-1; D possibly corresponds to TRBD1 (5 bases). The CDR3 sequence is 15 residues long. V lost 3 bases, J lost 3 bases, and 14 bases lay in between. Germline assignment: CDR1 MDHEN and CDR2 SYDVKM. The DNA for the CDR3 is TGTGCCAGCAGTTTCATAGAGAGGGGCGACACTGAAGCTTTCTTT. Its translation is CASSFIERGDTEAFF.

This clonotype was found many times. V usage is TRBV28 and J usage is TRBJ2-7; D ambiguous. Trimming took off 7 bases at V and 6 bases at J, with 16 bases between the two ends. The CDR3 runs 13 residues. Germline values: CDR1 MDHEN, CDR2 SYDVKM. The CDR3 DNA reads TGTGCCAGCACTTCCGGCAGTTCGGGCGAGCAGTACTTC. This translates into CASTSGSSGEQYF.

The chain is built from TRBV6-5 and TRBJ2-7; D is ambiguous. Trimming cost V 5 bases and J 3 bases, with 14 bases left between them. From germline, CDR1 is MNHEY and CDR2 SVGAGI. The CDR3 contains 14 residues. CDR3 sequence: CASSPRPEVYEQYF. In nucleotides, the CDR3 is TGTGCCAGCAGTCCCCGGCCAGAAGTCTACGAGCAGTACTTC.

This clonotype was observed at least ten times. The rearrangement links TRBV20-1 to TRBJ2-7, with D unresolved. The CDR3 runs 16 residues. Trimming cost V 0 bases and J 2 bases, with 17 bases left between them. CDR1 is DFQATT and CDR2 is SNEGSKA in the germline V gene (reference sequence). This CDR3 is CSARDPEAVVTYEQYF. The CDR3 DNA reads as TGCAGTGCTAGAGATCCCGAAGCAGTGGTTACCTACGAGCAGTACTTC.

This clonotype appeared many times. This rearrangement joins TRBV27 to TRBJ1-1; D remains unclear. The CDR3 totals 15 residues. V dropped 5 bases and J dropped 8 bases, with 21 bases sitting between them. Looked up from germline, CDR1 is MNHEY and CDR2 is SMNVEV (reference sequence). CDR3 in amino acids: CASSISSGSQYEAFF. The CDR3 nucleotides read TGTGCCAGCAGTATCTCATCCGGGTCACAATACGAAGCTTTCTTT.

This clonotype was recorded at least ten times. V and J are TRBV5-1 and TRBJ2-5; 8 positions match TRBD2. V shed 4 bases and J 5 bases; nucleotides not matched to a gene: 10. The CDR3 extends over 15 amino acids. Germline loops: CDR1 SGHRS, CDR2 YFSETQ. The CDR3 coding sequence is TGCGCCAGCAGCCGCGGCGGGACTAGTAAGGAGACCCAGTACTTC. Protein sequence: CASSRGGTSKETQYF.

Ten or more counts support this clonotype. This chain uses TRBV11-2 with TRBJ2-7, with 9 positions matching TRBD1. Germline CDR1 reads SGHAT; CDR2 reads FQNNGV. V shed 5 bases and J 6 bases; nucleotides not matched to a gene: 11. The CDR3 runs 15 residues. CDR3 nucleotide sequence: TGTGCCAGCAGCGCGACCGGGACAGGGTCGGCCGAGCAGTACTTC. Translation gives CASSATGTGSAEQYF.